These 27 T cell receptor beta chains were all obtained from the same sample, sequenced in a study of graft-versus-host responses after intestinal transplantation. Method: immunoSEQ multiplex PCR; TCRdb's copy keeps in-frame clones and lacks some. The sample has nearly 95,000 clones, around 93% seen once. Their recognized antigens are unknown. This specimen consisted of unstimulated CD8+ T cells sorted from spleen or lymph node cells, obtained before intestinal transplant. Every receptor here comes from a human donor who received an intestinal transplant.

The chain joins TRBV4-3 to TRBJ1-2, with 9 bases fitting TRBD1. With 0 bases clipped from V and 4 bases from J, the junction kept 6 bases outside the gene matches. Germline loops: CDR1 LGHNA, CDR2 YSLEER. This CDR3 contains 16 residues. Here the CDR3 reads CASSQDRGTGIYGYTF. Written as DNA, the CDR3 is TGCGCCAGCAGCCAAGATAGAGGGACAGGGATCTATGGCTACACCTTC.

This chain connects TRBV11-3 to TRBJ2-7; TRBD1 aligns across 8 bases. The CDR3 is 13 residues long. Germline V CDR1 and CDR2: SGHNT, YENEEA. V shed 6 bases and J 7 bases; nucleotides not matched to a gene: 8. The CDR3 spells CASSQGAVGEQYF. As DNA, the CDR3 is TGTGCCAGCAGTCAGGGGGCCGTTGGGGAGCAGTACTTC. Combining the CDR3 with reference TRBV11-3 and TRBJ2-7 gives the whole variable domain EAGVVQSPRYKIIEKKQPVAFWCNPISGHNTLYWYLQNLGQGPELLIRYENEEAVDDSQLPKDRFSAERLKGVDSTLKIQPAELGDSAVYLCASSQGAVGEQYFGPGTRLTVT.

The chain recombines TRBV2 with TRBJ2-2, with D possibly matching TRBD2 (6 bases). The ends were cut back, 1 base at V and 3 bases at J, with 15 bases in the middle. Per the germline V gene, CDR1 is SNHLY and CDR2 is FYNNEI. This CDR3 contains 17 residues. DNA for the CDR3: TGTGCCAGCAGTGAAGGCGGGGCGGGGCACTACACCGGGGAGCTGTTTTTT. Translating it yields CASSEGGAGHYTGELFF.

In DNA, the CDR3 is TGTGCCAGCAGTCGCAGAGGACAGGGCTCACTATTTAGCTACACCTTC. It yields the protein CASSRRGQGSLFSYTF. The chain joins TRBV27 to TRBJ1-2; 8 positions match TRBD1. Germline V gene data show CDR1 as MNHEY and CDR2 as SMNVEV (reference sequence). V lost 5 bases and J lost 9; bases outside the gene matches: 17. CDR3 length equals 16 residues.

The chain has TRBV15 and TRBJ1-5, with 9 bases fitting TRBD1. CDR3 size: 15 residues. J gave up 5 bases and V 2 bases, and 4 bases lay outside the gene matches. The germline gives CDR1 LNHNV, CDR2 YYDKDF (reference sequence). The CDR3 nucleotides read TGTGCCACCAGCAGATTCACAGGGGGCGATCAGCCCCAGCATTTT. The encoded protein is CATSRFTGGDQPQHF.

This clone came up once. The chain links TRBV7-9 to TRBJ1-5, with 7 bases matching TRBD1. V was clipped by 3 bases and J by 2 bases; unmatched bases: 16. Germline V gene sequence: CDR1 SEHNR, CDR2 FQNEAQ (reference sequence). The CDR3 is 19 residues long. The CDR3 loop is CASSFGSPTGPRGNQPQHF. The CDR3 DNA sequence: TGTGCCAGCAGCTTCGGTAGCCCGACAGGGCCTAGGGGCAATCAGCCCCAGCATTTT.

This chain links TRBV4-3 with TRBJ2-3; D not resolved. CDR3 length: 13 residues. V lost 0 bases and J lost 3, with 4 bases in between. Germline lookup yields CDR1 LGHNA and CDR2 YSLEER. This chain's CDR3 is CASSQELTDTQYF. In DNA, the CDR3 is TGCGCCAGCAGCCAAGAACTGACAGATACGCAGTATTTT.

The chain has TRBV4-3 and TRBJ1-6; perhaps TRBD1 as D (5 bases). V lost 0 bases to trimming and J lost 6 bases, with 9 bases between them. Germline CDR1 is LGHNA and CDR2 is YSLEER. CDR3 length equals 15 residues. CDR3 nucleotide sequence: TGCGCCAGCAGCCAAGACAGGGATTCTAATTCACCCCTCCACTTT. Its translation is CASSQDRDSNSPLHF.

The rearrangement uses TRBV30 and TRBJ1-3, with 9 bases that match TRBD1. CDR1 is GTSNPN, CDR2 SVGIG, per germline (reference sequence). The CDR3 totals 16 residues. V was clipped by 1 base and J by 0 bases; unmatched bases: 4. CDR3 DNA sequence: TGTGCCTGGAGTGCCGCGACAGGGGGCTCTGGAAACACCATATATTTT. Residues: CAWSAATGGSGNTIYF.

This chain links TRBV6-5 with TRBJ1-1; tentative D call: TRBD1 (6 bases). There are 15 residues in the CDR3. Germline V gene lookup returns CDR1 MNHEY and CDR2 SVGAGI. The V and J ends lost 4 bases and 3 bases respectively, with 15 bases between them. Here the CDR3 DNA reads TGTGCCAGCAGTTTCATCACAGGGTCATACACTGAAGCTTTCTTT. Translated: CASSFITGSYTEAFF.

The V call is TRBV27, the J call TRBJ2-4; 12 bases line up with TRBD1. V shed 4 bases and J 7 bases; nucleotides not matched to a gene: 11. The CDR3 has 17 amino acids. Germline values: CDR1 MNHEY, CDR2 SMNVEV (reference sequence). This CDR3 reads CASSSSGQGAVRNIQYF. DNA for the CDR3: TGTGCCAGCAGTTCCTCGGGACAGGGGGCGGTCAGGAACATTCAGTACTTC.

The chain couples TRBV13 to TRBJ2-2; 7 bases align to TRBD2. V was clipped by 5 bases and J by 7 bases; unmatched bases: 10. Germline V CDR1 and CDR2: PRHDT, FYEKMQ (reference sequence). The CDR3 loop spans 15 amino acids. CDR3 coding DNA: TGTGCCAGCAGCCCAATGGATAGCGGGTACGGGGAGCTGTTTTTT. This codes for CASSPMDSGYGELFF. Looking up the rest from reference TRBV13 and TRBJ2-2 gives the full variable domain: AAGVIQSPRHLIKEKRETATLKCYPIPRHDTVYWYQQGPGQDPQFLISFYEKMQSDKGSIPDRFSAQQFSDYHSELNMSSLELGDSALYFCASSPMDSGYGELFFGEGSRLTVL.

CDR3 in amino acids: CASSLTLPGGNTEAFF. CDR3 in DNA: TGTGCCAGCAGCTTAACTCTCCCAGGGGGCAACACTGAAGCTTTCTTT. V and J are TRBV11-2 and TRBJ1-1; 8 nucleotides line up with TRBD1. The CDR3 runs 16 residues. The junction had 7 bases not matched to a gene; V was cut back by 2 bases and J by 2 bases. Germline CDR1 is SGHAT and CDR2 is FQNNGV. Drawing the rest from reference TRBV11-2 and TRBJ1-1, the complete variable domain is EAGVAQSPRYKIIEKRQSVAFWCNPISGHATLYWYQQILGQGPKLLIQFQNNGVVDDSQLPKDRFSAERLKGVDSTLKIQPAKLEDSAVYLCASSLTLPGGNTEAFFGQGTRLTVV.

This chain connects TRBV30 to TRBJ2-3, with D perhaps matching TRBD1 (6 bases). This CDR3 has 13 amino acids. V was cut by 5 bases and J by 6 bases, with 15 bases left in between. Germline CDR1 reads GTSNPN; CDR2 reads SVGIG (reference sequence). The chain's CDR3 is CAWEPPGADTQYF. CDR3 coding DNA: TGTGCCTGGGAACCCCCAGGGGCGGATACGCAGTATTTT.

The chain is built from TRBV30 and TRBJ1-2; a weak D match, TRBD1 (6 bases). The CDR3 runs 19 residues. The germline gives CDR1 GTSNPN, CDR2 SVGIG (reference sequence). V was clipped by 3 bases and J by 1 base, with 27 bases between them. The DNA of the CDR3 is TGTGCCTGGAGCGGACTGGAATCGGCAGGGGTTTCCTTTAACTATGGCTACACCTTC. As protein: CAWSGLESAGVSFNYGYTF.

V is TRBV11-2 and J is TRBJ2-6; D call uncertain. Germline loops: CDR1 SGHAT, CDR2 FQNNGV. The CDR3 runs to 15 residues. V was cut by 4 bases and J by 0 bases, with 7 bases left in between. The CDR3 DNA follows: TGTGCCAGCAGCTCTCCCTACTCTGGGGCCAACGTCCTGACTTTC. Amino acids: CASSSPYSGANVLTF.

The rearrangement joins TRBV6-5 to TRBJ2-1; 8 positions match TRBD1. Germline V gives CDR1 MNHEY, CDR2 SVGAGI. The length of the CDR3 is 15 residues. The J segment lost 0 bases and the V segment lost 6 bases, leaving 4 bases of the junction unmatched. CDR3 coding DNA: TGTGCCAGCAGAGCGGACAGGGCCTCCTACAATGAGCAGTTCTTC. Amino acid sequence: CASRADRASYNEQFF.

The CDR3 nucleotides are TGTGCCAGTAGTACCCCACTAGCGGGGGCATACACAGATACGCAGTATTTT. As protein: CASSTPLAGAYTDTQYF. This chain links TRBV19 with TRBJ2-3, with TRBD2 matching over 11 bases. CDR1 and CDR2 from the germline V gene are LNHDA and SQIVND (reference sequence). The junction had 8 bases not matched to a gene; V was cut back by 4 bases and J by 2 bases. The CDR3 contains 17 residues.

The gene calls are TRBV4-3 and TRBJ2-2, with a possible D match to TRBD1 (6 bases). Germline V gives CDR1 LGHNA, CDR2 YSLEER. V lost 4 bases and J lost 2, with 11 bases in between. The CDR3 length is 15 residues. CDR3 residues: CASSPGQLNTGELFF. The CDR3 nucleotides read TGCGCCAGCAGCCCAGGACAGCTTAACACCGGGGAGCTGTTTTTT.

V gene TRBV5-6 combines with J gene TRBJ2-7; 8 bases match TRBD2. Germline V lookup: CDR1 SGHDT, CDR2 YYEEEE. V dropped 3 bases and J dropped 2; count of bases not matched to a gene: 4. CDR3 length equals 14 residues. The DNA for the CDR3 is TGTGCCAGCAGCTCAGCGGGGGCTACCTACGAGCAGTACTTC. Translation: CASSSAGATYEQYF.

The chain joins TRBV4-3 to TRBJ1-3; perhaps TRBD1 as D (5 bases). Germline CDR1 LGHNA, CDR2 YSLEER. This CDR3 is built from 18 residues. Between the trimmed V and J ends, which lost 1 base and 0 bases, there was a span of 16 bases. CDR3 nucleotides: TGCGCCAGCAGCCAAGCTGTCCAGGGATATGACTCTGGAAACACCATATATTTT. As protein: CASSQAVQGYDSGNTIYF.

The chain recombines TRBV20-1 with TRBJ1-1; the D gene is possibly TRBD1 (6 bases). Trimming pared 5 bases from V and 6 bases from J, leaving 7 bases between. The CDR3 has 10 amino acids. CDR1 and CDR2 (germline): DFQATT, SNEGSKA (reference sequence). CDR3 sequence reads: CSAPGAEAFF. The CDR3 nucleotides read TGCAGTGCTCCAGGGGCTGAAGCTTTCTTT.

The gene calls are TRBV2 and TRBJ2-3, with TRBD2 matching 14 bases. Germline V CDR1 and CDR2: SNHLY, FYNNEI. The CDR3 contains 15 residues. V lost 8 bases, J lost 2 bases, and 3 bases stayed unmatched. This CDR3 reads CASGGLAGDTDTQYF. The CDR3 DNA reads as TGTGCCAGCGGGGGACTAGCGGGGGACACAGATACGCAGTATTTT.

In nucleotides, the CDR3 is TGTGCCTGGAGTGCAGTCCTCCATAACTATGGCTACACCTTC. Its protein is CAWSAVLHNYGYTF. V usage is TRBV30 and J usage is TRBJ1-2; D remains unclear. Deletions cut 1 base from V and 1 base from J, with 10 bases between. Germline loops: CDR1 GTSNPN, CDR2 SVGIG (reference sequence). This CDR3 has 14 amino acids.

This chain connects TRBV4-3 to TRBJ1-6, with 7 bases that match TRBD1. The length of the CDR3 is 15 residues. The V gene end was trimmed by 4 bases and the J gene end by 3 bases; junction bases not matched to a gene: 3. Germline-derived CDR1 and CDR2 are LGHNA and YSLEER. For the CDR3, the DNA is TGCGCCAGCAGCCCCGGGACAGACTATAATTCACCCCTCCACTTT. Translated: CASSPGTDYNSPLHF.

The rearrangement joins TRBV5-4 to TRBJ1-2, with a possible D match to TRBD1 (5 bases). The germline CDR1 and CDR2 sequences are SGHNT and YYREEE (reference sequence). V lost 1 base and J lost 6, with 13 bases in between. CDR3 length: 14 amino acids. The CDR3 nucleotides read TGTGCCAGCAGCTTGAGGTTGGAGGGGCATGGCTACACCTTC. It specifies CASSLRLEGHGYTF.

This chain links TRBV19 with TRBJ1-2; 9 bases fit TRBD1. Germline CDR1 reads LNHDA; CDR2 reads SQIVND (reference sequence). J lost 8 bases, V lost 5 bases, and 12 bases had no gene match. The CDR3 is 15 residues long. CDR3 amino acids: CASSSPGQGIRGYTF. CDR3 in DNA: TGTGCCAGTAGTTCTCCGGGACAGGGCATTCGAGGCTACACCTTC.